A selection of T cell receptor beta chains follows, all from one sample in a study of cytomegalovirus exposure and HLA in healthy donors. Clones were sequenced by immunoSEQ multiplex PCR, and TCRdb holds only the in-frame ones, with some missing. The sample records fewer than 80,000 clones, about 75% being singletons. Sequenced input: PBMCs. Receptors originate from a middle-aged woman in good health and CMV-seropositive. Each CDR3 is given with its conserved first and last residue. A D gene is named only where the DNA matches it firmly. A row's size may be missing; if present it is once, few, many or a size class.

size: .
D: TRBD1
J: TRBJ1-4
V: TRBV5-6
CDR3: CASSSTGGFEKLFF
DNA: TGTGCCAGCAGCTCGACAGGGGGCTTTGAAAAACTGTTTTTT

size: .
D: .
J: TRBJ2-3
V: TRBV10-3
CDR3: CAISDLDTQYF
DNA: TGTGCCATCAGTGACCTGGATACGCAGTATTTT

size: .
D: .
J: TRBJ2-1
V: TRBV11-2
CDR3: CASSLWEGGDEQFF
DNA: TGTGCCAGCAGCCTATGGGAGGGGGGAGATGAGCAGTTCTTC

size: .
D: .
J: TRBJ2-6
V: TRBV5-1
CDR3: CASSVQTVSGANVLTF
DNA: TGCGCCAGCAGCGTACAAACAGTCTCTGGGGCCAACGTCCTGACTTTC

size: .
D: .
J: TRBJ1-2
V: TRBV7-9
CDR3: CAAGGRIYGYTF
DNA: TGTGCCGCGGGGGGTCGAATCTATGGCTACACCTTC

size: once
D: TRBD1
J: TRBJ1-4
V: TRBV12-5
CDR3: CASGFTGGGEKLFF
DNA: TGTGCTAGTGGTTTTACAGGGGGAGGTGAAAAACTGTTTTTT

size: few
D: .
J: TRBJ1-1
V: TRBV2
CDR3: CASSESGSTEAFF
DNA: TGTGCCAGCAGTGAATCGGGGAGCACTGAAGCTTTCTTT

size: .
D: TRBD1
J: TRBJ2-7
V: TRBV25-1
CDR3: CAATDRVFDEQYF
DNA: TGTGCCGCCACGGACAGGGTTTTCGACGAGCAGTACTTC

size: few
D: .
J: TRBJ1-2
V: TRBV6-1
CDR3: CASSEAGDRNYGYTF
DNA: TGTGCCAGCAGTGAAGCGGGAGACAGGAACTACGGCTACACCTTC

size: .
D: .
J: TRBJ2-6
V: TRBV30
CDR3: CAVTPLSGANVLTF
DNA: TGTGCCGTAACTCCCCTATCTGGGGCCAACGTCCTGACTTTC

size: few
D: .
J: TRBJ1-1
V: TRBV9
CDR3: CASSAGQGTEAFF
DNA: TGTGCCAGCAGCGCCGGACAAGGCACTGAAGCTTTCTTT

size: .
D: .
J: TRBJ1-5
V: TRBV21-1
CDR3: CASSKVGQRNQPQHF
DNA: TGTGCCAGCAGCAAAGTAGGACAGCGCAATCAGCCCCAGCATTTT

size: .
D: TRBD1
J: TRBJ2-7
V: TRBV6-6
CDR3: CASSRQGTYEQYF
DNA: TGTGCCAGCAGCCGACAGGGGACCTACGAGCAGTACTTC

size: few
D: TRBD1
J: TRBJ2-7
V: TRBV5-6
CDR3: CASSSGTALYEQYF
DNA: TGTGCCAGCAGCTCAGGGACAGCCCTCTACGAGCAGTACTTC

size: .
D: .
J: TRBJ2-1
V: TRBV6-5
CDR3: CATRLRDYNEQFF
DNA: TGTGCCACCCGGTTGAGGGATTACAATGAGCAGTTCTTC

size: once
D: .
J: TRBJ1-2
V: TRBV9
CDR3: CASSVGSKLYGYTF
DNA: TGTGCCAGCAGCGTAGGGTCAAAGCTCTATGGCTACACCTTC

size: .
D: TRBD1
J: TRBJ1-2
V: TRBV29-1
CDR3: CSVGGQGRGYTF
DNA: TGCAGCGTTGGAGGACAGGGACGGGGCTACACCTTC

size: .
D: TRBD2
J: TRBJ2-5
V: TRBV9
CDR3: CASSVSGGSQETQYF
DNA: TGTGCCAGCAGCGTTAGCGGGGGTTCTCAAGAGACCCAGTACTTC

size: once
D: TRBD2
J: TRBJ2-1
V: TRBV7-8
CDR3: CASSSRLAGGNEQFF
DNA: TGTGCCAGCAGCTCCAGACTAGCGGGGGGGAATGAGCAGTTCTTC

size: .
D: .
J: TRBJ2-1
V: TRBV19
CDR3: CASSPSGIRSNEQFF
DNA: TGTGCCAGTAGTCCCTCAGGGATTCGGTCCAATGAGCAGTTCTTC